This TCR beta chain is from a study of cytomegalovirus exposure and HLA in healthy donors. Both 60 Vbeta primers and 13 Jbeta primers went into the PCR. Profiled with immunoSEQ multiplex PCR; TCRdb holds only in-frame clones, not every one. The sample yields under 200,000 clones, roughly 84% seen once. The CDR3 covers 17 residues. Per the germline V gene, CDR1 is SGHRS and CDR2 is YFSETQ. Trimming cost V 0 bases and J 5 bases; bases outside gene matches: 10. Nominal health characterized the donors when sampled, though unrecorded immune exposures were likely. The clonotype originates from a man between 25 and 39 years old in good health and CMV-seronegative. Sequencing used PBMCs. This chain connects TRBV5-1 to TRBJ2-5; TRBD2 aligns across 10 bases. The CDR3 bases are TGCGCCAGCAGCTTGGCGGTAGCGGGGGGTACCAGGGAGACCCAGTACTTC. The encoded protein is CASSLAVAGGTRETQYF.